The T cell receptor (beta chain) described here comes from a study of blood T cell repertoires in COVID-19. Across the whole study: T cells, B-cell-depleted T cells, or PBMCs supplied cDNA or gDNA.

The CDR3 spans 16 residues. The ends lost 6 bases at V and 4 bases at J; junction bases unmatched: 10. Germline CDR1 is WSHSY and CDR2 is SAAADI. Generated by immunoSEQ multiplex PCR, the TCRdb table keeps only in-frame clones and is missing some. This sample has 300,000 to 350,000 clones; about 90% occur once, and the top ten carry approximately 2.2%. The sequenced sample was peripheral blood. The TCR originated in a man between 18 and 35 years old with active or convalescent COVID-19. This chain connects TRBV10-2 to TRBJ1-5, with 9 bases matching TRBD1. CDR3 DNA: TGCGCCAGCAGCCCCGGCCCGGACAGGGGTAATCAGCCCCAGCATTTT. Its translation: CASSPGPDRGNQPQHF.